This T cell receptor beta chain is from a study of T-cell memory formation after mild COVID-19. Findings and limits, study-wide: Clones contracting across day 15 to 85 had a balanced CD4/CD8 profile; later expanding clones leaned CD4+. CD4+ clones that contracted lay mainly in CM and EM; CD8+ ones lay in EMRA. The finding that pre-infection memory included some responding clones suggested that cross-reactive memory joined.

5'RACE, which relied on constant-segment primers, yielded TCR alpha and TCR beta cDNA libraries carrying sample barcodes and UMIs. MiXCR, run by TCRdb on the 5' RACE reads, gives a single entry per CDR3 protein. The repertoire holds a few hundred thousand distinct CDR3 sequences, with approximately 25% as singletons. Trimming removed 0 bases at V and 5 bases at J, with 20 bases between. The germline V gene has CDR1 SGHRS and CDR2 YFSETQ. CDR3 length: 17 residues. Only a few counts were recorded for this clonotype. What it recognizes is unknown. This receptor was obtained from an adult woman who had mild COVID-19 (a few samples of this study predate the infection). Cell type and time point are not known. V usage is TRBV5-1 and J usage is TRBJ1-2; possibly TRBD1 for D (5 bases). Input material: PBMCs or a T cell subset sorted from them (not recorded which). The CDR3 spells CASSLEVLTVGRYGYTF. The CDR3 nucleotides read TGCGCCAGCAGCTTGGAAGTATTGACAGTCGGCCGGTATGGCTACACCTTC.